This T cell receptor beta chain was identified in a study of T cells in localized non-small cell lung cancer. Study-wide points: Adjacent lung was found to contain a median about 55 of the top 100 tumor clones. Analysis by sequencing included only one tumor region, so heterogeneity remains possible. Highest T cell clonality was seen in uninvolved adjacent lung, surpassing that measured in tumor.

The assay was immunoSEQ multiplex PCR, and TCRdb's table has in-frame clones only and misses some. The top ten hold roughly 14% of the sample, which has roughly 67,000 clones, roughly 86% seen once. This clone was seen a single time. The antigen remains undetermined. This CDR3 has 16 amino acids. Germline V gene sequence: CDR1 SGHVS, CDR2 FQNEAQ. Germline trimming cut 0 bases from V and 9 bases from J; bases unmatched to any gene: 10. V is TRBV7-8 and J is TRBJ2-1; 8 positions match TRBD1. The TCR was taken from a female donor older than 55 with stage I lung adenocarcinoma. Here the sequenced sample was peripheral blood, taken before any cancer treatment. Written as DNA, the CDR3 is TGTGCCAGCAGCTTAGCCATGCACAGGGGGTCGGGTGAGCAGTTCTTC. Its translation: CASSLAMHRGSGEQFF.